Detailed here is one T cell receptor (beta chain). Its antigen remains unidentified. A second PCR of roughly 7 to 11 cycles used a sample-barcoded 5' primer and a J-beta primer mix. The yield of each sample was at least 2.5 million CDR3-containing paired-end reads. A single record per CDR3 protein comes from TCRdb applying MiXCR to the 5' RACE reads. Seen here are about 580,000 distinct CDR3 sequences, under 55% observed once, and the top ten hold 20% to 25%. Extraction yielded at least 5 micrograms of total RNA per sample. These data come from a study of blood T cells in healthy people across ages. General observations from the study: Across the age range, TCR beta diversity per million T cells fell in a roughly linear way.

The CDR3 has 13 residues. Trimming pared 3 bases from V and 2 bases from J, leaving 11 bases between. Germline lookup yields CDR1 DFQATT and CDR2 SNEGSKA (reference sequence). The origin of this receptor is a man older than 75 in good health. The chain recombines TRBV20-1 with TRBJ2-7, with a weak D call TRBD2 (6 bases). Sequencing was carried out using blood. The chain's CDR3 is CSARGLFTYEQYF. For the CDR3, the DNA is TGCAGTGCTAGGGGACTTTTCACCTACGAGCAGTACTTC.